This TCR beta chain was retrieved from a study of blood T cell repertoires in COVID-19. Turning to the study itself: Acute and convalescent COVID-19 specimens originated in the United States, Italy and Spain.

TCRdb keeps only in-frame clones here, not all; method: immunoSEQ multiplex PCR. The repertoire holds approximately 250,000 clones, with 86% as singletons. Germline assignment: CDR1 LNHDA and CDR2 SQIVND (reference sequence). V was shortened by 4 bases and J by 0 bases, with 16 bases between the two germline ends. This CDR3 has 17 amino acids. This clone was detected only once. The sequence came from a man aged 35-49 years with active or convalescent COVID-19. J is TRBJ1-3 and V is TRBV19, with D perhaps matching TRBD1 (6 bases). Sequenced material: peripheral blood. CDR3: CASSKTGLDTSGNTIYF. The CDR3 coding sequence is TGTGCCAGTAGTAAGACAGGTCTGGACACCTCTGGAAACACCATATATTTT.